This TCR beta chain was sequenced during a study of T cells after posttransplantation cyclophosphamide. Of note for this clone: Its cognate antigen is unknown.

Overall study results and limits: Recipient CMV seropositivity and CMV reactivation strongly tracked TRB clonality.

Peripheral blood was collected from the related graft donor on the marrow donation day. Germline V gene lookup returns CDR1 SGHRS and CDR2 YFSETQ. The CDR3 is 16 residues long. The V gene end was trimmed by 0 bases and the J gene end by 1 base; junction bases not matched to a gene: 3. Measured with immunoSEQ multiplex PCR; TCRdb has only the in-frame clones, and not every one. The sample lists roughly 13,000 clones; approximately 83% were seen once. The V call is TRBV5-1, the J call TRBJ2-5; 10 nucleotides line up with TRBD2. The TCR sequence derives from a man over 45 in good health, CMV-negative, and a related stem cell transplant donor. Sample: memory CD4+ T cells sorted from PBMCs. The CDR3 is CASSLDVAGGQETQYF. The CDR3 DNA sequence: TGCGCCAGCAGCTTGGATGTAGCGGGAGGCCAAGAGACCCAGTACTTC. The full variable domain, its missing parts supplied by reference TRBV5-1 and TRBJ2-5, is KAGVTQTPRYLIKTRGQQVTLSCSPISGHRSVSWYQQTPGQGLQFLFEYFSETQRNKGNFPGRFSGRQFSNSRSEMNVSTLELGDSALYLCASSLDVAGGQETQYFGPGTRLLVL.